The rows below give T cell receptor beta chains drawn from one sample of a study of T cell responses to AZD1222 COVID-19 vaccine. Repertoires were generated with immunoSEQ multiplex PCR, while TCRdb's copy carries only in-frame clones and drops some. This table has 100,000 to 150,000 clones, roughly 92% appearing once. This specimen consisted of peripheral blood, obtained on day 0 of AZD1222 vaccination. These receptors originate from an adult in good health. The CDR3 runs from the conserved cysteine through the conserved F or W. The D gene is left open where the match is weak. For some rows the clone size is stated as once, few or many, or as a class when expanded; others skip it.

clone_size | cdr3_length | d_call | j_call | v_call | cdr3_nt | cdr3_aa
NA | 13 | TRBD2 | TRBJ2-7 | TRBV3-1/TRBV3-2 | TGTGCCAGCATCAATAGCGGGGGCCACGAGCAGTACTTC | CASINSGGHEQYF
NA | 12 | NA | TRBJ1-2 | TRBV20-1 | TGCAGTGCTAGTATCAGTACTTATGGCTACACCTTC | CSASISTYGYTF
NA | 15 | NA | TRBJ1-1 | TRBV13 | TGTGCCAGCAAAGGAAGGGGAAACTCGAACACTGAAGCTTTCTTT | CASKGRGNSNTEAFF
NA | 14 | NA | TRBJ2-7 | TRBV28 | TGTGCCAGCAGTTCCCCCCCCGGGACGGGTAAGCAGTACTTC | CASSSPPGTGKQYF
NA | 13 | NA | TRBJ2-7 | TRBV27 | TGTGCCAGCAGTTTAGTTTTCGGCTACGAGCAGTACTTC | CASSLVFGYEQYF
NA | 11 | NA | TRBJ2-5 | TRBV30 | TGTGCCTGGAGTGTCGGAGAGACCCAGTACTTC | CAWSVGETQYF
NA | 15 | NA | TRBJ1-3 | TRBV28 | TGTGCCAGCAGTTTTGCCCCGATCTCTGGAAACACCATATATTTT | CASSFAPISGNTIYF
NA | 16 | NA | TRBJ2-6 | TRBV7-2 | TGTGCCAGCAGCTTCTCTCTAGGCTCTGGGGCCAACGTCCTGACTTTC | CASSFSLGSGANVLTF
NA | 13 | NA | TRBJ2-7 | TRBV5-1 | TGCGCCAGCAGCTTGGTCGTGGGGCTCGAGCAGTACTTC | CASSLVVGLEQYF
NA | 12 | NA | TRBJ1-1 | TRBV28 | TGTGCCAGCAGTTTCTGGGATACTGAAGCTTTCTTT | CASSFWDTEAFF
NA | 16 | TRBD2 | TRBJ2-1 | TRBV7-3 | TGTGCCAGCAGTTATAACCGACTAGCGGGAGAAAAAGCGCAGTTCTTC | CASSYNRLAGEKAQFF
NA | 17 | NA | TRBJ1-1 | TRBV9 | TGTGCCAGCAGCGAAGAACCGGGAGCCCGCCAGAACACTGAAGCTTTCTTT | CASSEEPGARQNTEAFF
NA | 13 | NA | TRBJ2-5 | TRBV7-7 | TGTGCCAGCAGCCCTAGGATTGCGGAGACCCAGTACTTC | CASSPRIAETQYF
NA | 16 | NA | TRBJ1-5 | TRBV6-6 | TGTGCCAGCAGTTCCCGGGATGGCTCGAGCAATCAGCCCCAGCATTTT | CASSSRDGSSNQPQHF
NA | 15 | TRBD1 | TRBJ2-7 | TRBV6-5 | TGTGCCAGCAGCAGAAGACAGGGGACTCCCTACGAGCAGTACTTC | CASSRRQGTPYEQYF
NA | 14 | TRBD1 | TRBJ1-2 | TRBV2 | TGTGCCAGCAGTCTGGGACAGGCGTCGGATGGCTACACCTTC | CASSLGQASDGYTF
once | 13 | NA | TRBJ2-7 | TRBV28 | TGTGCCAGCAGTTTAGCCATTGGCTACGAGCAGTACTTC | CASSLAIGYEQYF
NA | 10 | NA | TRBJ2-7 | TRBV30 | TGTGCCTCAGGGGAGAACGAGCAGTACTTC | CASGENEQYF
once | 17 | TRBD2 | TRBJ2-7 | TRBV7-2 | TGTGCCAGCAGCTTAGTACGGACTAGCGTTACCATGGACGAGCAGTACTTC | CASSLVRTSVTMDEQYF
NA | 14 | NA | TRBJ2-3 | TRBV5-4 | TGTGCCAGCAGCTGGGGCGGTAGCACAGATACGCAGTATTTT | CASSWGGSTDTQYF
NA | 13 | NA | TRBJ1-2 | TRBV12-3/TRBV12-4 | TGTGCCAGCAGTTTTTTATCAGCAGATGGCTACACCTTC | CASSFLSADGYTF
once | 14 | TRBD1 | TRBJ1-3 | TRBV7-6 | TGTGCCAGCAGCCCAGGGGGCTCTGGAAACACCATATATTTT | CASSPGGSGNTIYF
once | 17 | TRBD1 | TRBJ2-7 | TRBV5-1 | TGCGCCAGCAGCTTAACCCTAACCGGGACAGGGAGCAACGAGCAGTACTTC | CASSLTLTGTGSNEQYF
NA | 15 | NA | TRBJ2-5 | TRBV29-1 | TGCAGCGTTTTACAGGGACCCAGCATTCAAGAGACCCAGTACTTC | CSVLQGPSIQETQYF
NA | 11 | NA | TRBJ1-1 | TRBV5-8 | TGTGCCAGCAGCTTGGAACTGGCCGCTTTCTTT | CASSLELAAFF
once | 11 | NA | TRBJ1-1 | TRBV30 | TGTGCCTGGGGGGCGGGCACTGAAGCTTTCTTT | CAWGAGTEAFF
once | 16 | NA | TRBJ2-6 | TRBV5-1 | TGCGCCAGCAGCTTGGGGTTCGCCTCTGGGGCCAACGTCCTGACTTTC | CASSLGFASGANVLTF
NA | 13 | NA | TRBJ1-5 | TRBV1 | TGCACCAGCAGCCGAGACAGGGGTCAGCCCCAGCATTTT | CTSSRDRGQPQHF
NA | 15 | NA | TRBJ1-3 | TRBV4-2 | TGTGCCAGCAGCCCGACAGACCGGCTTGGAAACACCATATATTTT | CASSPTDRLGNTIYF
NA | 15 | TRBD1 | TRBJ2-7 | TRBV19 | TGTGCCAGTAGTAAACCGGACAGGGGCGGATACGAGCAGTACTTC | CASSKPDRGGYEQYF
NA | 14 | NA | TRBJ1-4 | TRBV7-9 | TGTGCCAGCAGTCCAAAGCGGTTCCCTGAAAAACTGTTTTTT | CASSPKRFPEKLFF
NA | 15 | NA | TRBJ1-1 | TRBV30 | TGTGCCTGGAGAACGGCCGGGACTTGGAACACTGAAGCTTTCTTT | CAWRTAGTWNTEAFF
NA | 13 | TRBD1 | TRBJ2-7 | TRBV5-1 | TGCGCCAGCAGCTTGAGGGACAGCTACGAGCAGTACTTC | CASSLRDSYEQYF
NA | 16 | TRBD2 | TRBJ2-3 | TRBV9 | TGTGCCAGCAGCGTAGCTCCAGCGGGGGACACAGATACGCAGTATTTT | CASSVAPAGDTDTQYF
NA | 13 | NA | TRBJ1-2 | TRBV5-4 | TGTGCCAGCAGCCGGGACACCGAGGATGGCTACACCTTC | CASSRDTEDGYTF
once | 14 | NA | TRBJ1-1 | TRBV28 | TGTGCCAGCAGCAACGGAGGCCCGAACACTGAAGCTTTCTTT | CASSNGGPNTEAFF
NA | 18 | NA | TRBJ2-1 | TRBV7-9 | TGTGCCAGCAGGAAGACAGGCCGAGCCCAAAGCTCCTACAATGAGCAGTTCTTC | CASRKTGRAQSSYNEQFF
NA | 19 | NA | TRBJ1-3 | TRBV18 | TGTGCCAGCTCACCTACCATGCGAGACAATCTAGGAGGGGGAAACACCATATATTTT | CASSPTMRDNLGGGNTIYF
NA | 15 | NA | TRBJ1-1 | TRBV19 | TGTGCCAGTAGTAACCCCAAACGCGGGGCAGGGGAAGCTTTCTTT | CASSNPKRGAGEAFF
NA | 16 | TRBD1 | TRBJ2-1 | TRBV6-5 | TGTGCCAGCAGTTCACCCGACAGGGCGTTATACAATGAGCAGTTCTTC | CASSSPDRALYNEQFF
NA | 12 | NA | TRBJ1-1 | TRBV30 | TGTGCCTGGAGTGTCTCCGGGCTGGAGGCTTTCTTT | CAWSVSGLEAFF
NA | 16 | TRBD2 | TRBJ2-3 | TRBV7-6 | TGTGCCAGCAGCCTTCTAGCGGGAGGGGTTACAGATACGCAGTATTTT | CASSLLAGGVTDTQYF
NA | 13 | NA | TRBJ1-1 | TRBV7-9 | TGTGCCAGCAGCTTAGATTTGGGACCAGAAGCTTTCTTT | CASSLDLGPEAFF
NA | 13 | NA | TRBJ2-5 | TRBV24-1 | TGTGCCACCAGTGATCTCTGGGAAGAGACCCAGTACTTC | CATSDLWEETQYF
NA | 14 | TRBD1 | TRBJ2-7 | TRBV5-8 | TGTGCCAGCAGCCAAACAGGGGGGTTCTACGAGCAGTACTTC | CASSQTGGFYEQYF
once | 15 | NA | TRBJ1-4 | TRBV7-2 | TGTGCCAGCAGCTTATTTGGCCTAGAGGATGAAAAACTGTTTTTT | CASSLFGLEDEKLFF
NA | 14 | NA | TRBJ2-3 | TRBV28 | TGTGCCAGCAGTTTTACTCCTAGCACAGATACGCAGTATTTT | CASSFTPSTDTQYF
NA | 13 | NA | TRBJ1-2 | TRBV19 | TGTGCCAGTAGTGGCGGACAGAACTATGGCTACACCTTC | CASSGGQNYGYTF
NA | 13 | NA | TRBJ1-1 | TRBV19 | TGTGCCAGTAGTCCTCGGTCGAAGGCTGAAGCTTTCTTT | CASSPRSKAEAFF
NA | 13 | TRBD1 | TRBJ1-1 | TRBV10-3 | TGTGCCTCGCTCGGACAGGGCGGCACTGAAGCTTTCTTT | CASLGQGGTEAFF
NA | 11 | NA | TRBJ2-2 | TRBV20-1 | TGCAGTGCTAGACACGTCGCGGGGCTGTTTTTT | CSARHVAGLFF
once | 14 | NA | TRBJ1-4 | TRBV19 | TGTGCCAGTAGTTACAGCTATTTTAATGAAAAACTGTTTTTT | CASSYSYFNEKLFF
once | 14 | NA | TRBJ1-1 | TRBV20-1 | TGCAGTGCTAGTCCTTTCTTAGCTTTCACTGAAGCTTTCTTT | CSASPFLAFTEAFF
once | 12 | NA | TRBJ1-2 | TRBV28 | TGTGCCAGCAGTTTGTGGAGGGTAGGCTACACCTTC | CASSLWRVGYTF
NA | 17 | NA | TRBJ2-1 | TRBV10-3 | TGTGCCATCAGTGAGTTCATAGGGGGAGCGTCCTACAATGAGCAGTTCTTC | CAISEFIGGASYNEQFF
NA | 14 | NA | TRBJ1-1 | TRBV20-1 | TGCAGTGCTAGTAGGCAAGCCTTAAACACTGAAGCTTTCTTT | CSASRQALNTEAFF
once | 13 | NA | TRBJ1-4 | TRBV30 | TGTGCCTGGAGGGGCCTTGATGAAGGAAAACTGTTTTTT | CAWRGLDEGKLFF
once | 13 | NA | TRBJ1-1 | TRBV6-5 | TGTGCCAGCAGTTATTTGGCGGGGGCCGAAGCTTTCTTT | CASSYLAGAEAFF
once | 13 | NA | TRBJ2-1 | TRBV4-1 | TGCGCCAGCAGCCTCACGGCGGTCAATGAGCAGTTCTTC | CASSLTAVNEQFF
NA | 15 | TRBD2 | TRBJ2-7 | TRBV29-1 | TGCAGCGTTTACGGGACTAGTGGACACTCCTACGAGCAGTACTTC | CSVYGTSGHSYEQYF